A selection of T cell receptor beta chains follows, all from one sample in a study of blood T cell repertoires in COVID-19. This table comes from immunoSEQ multiplex PCR, and its TCRdb copy is limited to in-frame clones, with some not included. The sample holds about 270,000 clones; 65% to 90% are singletons and the top ten take about an eighth. The specimen sequenced was peripheral blood. The receptor set was obtained from a human donor in a cohort sampled during active COVID-19. The CDR3 runs from the conserved cysteine through the conserved F or W. Each record gives: V gene, J gene, clone size, D gene, CDR3 protein, CDR3 DNA. The D gene is left open where the match is weak. Clone size is given for some rows only: seen once, a few or many times, or a class if the clone is expanded.

TRBV30	TRBJ1-2	-	-	CAWSTGPNYGYTF	TGTGCCTGGAGTACAGGCCCAAACTATGGCTACACCTTC
TRBV4-1	TRBJ2-3	once	-	CASSLSQGSSGDTQYF	TGCGCCAGCAGCCTCTCCCAGGGGAGTTCGGGAGATACGCAGTATTTT
TRBV7-9	TRBJ2-1	-	TRBD1	CASSSGQGYYEQFF	TGTGCCAGCAGCTCCGGACAGGGTTATTATGAGCAGTTCTTC
TRBV20-1	TRBJ2-7	-	-	CSASRAGYEQYF	TGCAGTGCTAGTAGAGCGGGTTACGAGCAGTACTTC
TRBV7-6	TRBJ2-5	few	-	CASSLAFGVQETQYF	TGTGCCAGCAGCTTAGCGTTCGGAGTACAAGAGACCCAGTACTTC
TRBV19	TRBJ1-1	-	-	CASSLYTGAARGTEAFF	TGTGCCAGTAGTCTGTATACTGGGGCCGCGCGGGGCACTGAAGCTTTCTTT
TRBV10-3	TRBJ2-2	-	TRBD2	CAISTGVAGAGELFF	TGTGCCATCAGTACCGGGGTAGCGGGAGCCGGGGAGCTGTTTTTT
TRBV7-9	TRBJ2-1	-	-	CASSSAPSGGYEQFF	TGTGCCAGCAGCTCCGCCCCCTCGGGGGGCTATGAGCAGTTCTTC
TRBV19	TRBJ2-7	-	TRBD2	CASHGGRTYEQYF	TGTGCCAGTCACGGCGGGAGGACTTACGAGCAGTACTTC
TRBV18	TRBJ2-4	-	-	CASSTRALGNIQYF	TGTGCCAGCTCAACCCGAGCCCTAGGAAACATTCAGTACTTC